This T cell receptor beta chain was identified in a study of identical twins. Broader study findings: Modelling underestimated the level of out-of-frame TCR alpha sharing observed in monozygotic twins. Abundant cord blood beta clonotypes carried fewer insertions; memory repertoires showed none. The authors noted that invariant MAIT and iNKT cells could partly confound zero-insertion analyses.

From the 5' RACE reads, TCRdb called clonotypes with MiXCR, one entry per CDR3 protein. The table has some 790,000 distinct CDR3 sequences, roughly 20% seen once; the top ten hold around 13%. This clonotype showed up just a few times. The antigen remains undetermined. Per germline, CDR1 WSHSY and CDR2 SAAADI. The V end was cut by 2 bases, the J end by 2 bases, with 23 bases between. The CDR3 loop spans 19 amino acids. These data were also filed under a second study, of T cells expressing NK-cell markers. That publication notes: In about six donors, dominant CD3+CD56+NKG2C+ clonotypes ranked among the top 10 CD8+ clonotypes.

The receptor was derived from a young woman in good health. V usage is TRBV10-2 and J usage is TRBJ2-3; tentatively, D is TRBD2 (5 bases). The sequenced sample was PBMCs. For the CDR3, the DNA is TGCGCCAGCAGTGAGGCGAAGCGGAGCCTCACATCCCCCACAGATACGCAGTATTTT. This encodes CASSEAKRSLTSPTDTQYF.